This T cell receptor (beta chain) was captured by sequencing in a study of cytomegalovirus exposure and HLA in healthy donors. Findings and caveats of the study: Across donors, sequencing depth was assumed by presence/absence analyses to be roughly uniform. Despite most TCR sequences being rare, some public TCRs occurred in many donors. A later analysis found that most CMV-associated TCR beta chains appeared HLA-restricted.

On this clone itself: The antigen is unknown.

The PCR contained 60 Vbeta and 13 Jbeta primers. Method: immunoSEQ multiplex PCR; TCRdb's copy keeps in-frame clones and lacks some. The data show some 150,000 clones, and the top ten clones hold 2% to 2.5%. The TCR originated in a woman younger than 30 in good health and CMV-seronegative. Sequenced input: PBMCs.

The CDR3 protein is CASSLTGYDEKLFF. In nucleotides, the CDR3 is TGTGCCAGCAGCTTGACAGGATACGATGAAAAACTGTTTTTT. The rearrangement links TRBV5-6 to TRBJ1-4; D is possibly TRBD1 (5 bases). V was cut by 1 base and J by 6 bases, with 10 bases left in between. Germline CDR1 reads SGHDT; CDR2 reads YYEEEE. The CDR3 is made up of 14 amino acids. Supplemented by reference TRBV5-6 and TRBJ1-4, the full variable domain reads DAGVTQSPTHLIKTRGQQVTLRCSPKSGHDTVSWYQQALGQGPQFIFQYYEEEERQRGNFPDRFSGHQFPNYSSELNVNALLLGDSALYLCASSLTGYDEKLFFGSGTQLSVL.